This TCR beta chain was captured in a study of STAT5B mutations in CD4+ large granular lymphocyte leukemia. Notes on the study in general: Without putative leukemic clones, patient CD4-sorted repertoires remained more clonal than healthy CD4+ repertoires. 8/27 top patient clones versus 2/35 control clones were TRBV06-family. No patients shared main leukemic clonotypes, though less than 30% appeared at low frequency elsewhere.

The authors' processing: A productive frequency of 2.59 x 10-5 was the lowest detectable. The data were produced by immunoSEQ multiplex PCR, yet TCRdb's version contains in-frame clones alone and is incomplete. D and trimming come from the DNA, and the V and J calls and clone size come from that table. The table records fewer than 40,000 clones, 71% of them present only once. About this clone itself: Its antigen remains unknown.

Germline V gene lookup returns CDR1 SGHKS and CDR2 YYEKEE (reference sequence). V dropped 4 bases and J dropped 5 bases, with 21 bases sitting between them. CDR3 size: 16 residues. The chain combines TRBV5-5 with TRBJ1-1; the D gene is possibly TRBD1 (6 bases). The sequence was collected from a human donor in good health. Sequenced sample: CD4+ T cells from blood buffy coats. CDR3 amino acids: CASSQTTGAPRTEAFF. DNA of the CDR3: TGTGCCAGCAGCCAAACAACGGGGGCCCCACGGACTGAAGCTTTCTTT.